Following are 20 T cell receptor beta chains from one sample sequenced in a study of blood T cell repertoires in COVID-19. TCRdb's copy holds only in-frame clones and misses some; the assay was immunoSEQ multiplex PCR. The data show over 150,000 clones, 85% seen once. Sequencing input: peripheral blood. The receptors come from a man in his forties with acute or convalescent COVID-19.

The chain employs TRBV6-2 or TRBV6-3 and TRBJ1-2, with D tentatively TRBD1 (6 bases). Germline V lookup: CDR1 MNHEY, CDR2 SVGEGT. Deletions cut 4 bases from V and 4 bases from J, with 16 bases between. There are 15 residues in the CDR3. This CDR3 reads CASSSRAGAPYGYTF. The CDR3 DNA is TGTGCCAGCAGTTCAAGGGCAGGGGCGCCCTATGGCTACACCTTC.

This chain connects TRBV11-3 to TRBJ2-7; D might be TRBD2 (5 bases). Germline lookup yields CDR1 SGHNT and CDR2 YENEEA. V dropped 2 bases and J dropped 2 bases, with 10 bases sitting between them. The CDR3 covers 14 residues. CDR3 residues: CASSLSGGTYEQYF. Here the CDR3 DNA reads TGTGCCAGCAGCTTAAGCGGCGGTACCTACGAGCAGTACTTC.

This chain uses TRBV4-1 with TRBJ2-7; 9 nucleotides agree with TRBD1. Unmatched junction bases numbered 10, after V lost 4 bases and J lost 3 bases. The CDR3 contains 16 residues. The V gene's germline CDR1 is MGHRA and CDR2 YSYEKL. CDR3 nucleotide sequence: TGCGCCAGCAGCCCTCCCTCCGACAGGGGGAGCTACGAGCAGTACTTC. Translation gives CASSPPSDRGSYEQYF.

The genes are TRBV6-2 or TRBV6-3 and TRBJ2-7; 8 bases agree with TRBD2. Germline CDR1 and CDR2: MNHEY and SVGEGT. The CDR3 has 15 amino acids. J gave up 7 bases and V 0 bases, and 8 bases lay outside the gene matches. The CDR3 here is CASSYSERGGREQYF. DNA of the CDR3: TGTGCCAGCAGTTACTCGGAACGGGGGGGCCGGGAGCAGTACTTC.

A single count supports this clone. This sequence joins TRBV3-1 (or the pseudogene TRBV3-2) and TRBJ1-2, with D uncertain. Germline assignment: CDR1 LGHDT and CDR2 YNNKEL (reference sequence). The CDR3 spans 14 residues. V lost 3 bases, J lost 12 bases, and 20 bases lay in between. CDR3 nucleotide sequence: TGTGCCAGCAGCCACGCGAGGGCTCAGGACCAAAACACCTTC. Protein product: CASSHARAQDQNTF.

This chain uses TRBV30 with TRBJ2-7, with D perhaps TRBD2 (5 bases). V gave up 0 bases and J gave up 3 bases, with 12 bases separating them. The CDR3 is 14 amino acids. The germline V gene encodes CDR1 GTSNPN and CDR2 SVGIG (reference sequence). The CDR3 DNA follows: TGTGCCTGGAGTGTCGGGCTAGCCTTCTACGAGCAGTACTTC. Its translation is CAWSVGLAFYEQYF.

This sequence joins TRBV29-1 and TRBJ2-7, with 9 bases identical to TRBD1. V was pared by 5 bases and J by 3 bases, with 5 bases of the junction left unmatched. Germline CDR1 reads SQVTM; CDR2 reads ANQGSEA. This CDR3 has 13 residues. The CDR3 spells CSVKTGGGYEQYF. CDR3 bases: TGCAGCGTTAAGACAGGGGGAGGCTACGAGCAGTACTTC.

This clone was detected once. The J gene is TRBJ2-2, the V gene TRBV19, with unresolved D. There are 12 residues in the CDR3. Per the germline V gene, CDR1 is LNHDA and CDR2 is SQIVND (reference sequence). Trimming left V 10 bases short and J 3 bases short, with 9 bases between. The CDR3 bases are TGTGCCATCCTCCGGGACACCGGGGAGCTGTTTTTT. This encodes CAILRDTGELFF.

The chain uses TRBV4-1 and TRBJ2-7; 9 bases map to TRBD1. J gave up 0 bases and V 3 bases, and 9 bases lay outside the gene matches. This CDR3 spans 17 amino acids. The germline V gene has CDR1 MGHRA and CDR2 YSYEKL. CDR3 bases: TGCGCCAGCAGCCAGGAAACATGGACAGGGGACTCCTACGAGCAGTACTTC. Translation gives CASSQETWTGDSYEQYF.

The V call is TRBV6-1, the J call TRBJ1-2; possibly TRBD1 for D (5 bases). This CDR3 region has 15 residues. Germline assignment: CDR1 MNHNS and CDR2 SASEGT. V was cut by 3 bases and J by 9 bases, with 20 bases left in between. The CDR3 sequence: CASSDPGESLLSYTF. CDR3 DNA sequence: TGTGCCAGCAGTGATCCGGGGGAAAGTCTCCTGAGCTACACCTTC.

V is TRBV7-8 and J is TRBJ2-7; D is uncertain. The CDR3 covers 12 residues. Germline CDR1 and CDR2: SGHVS and FQNEAQ. Trimming cost V 4 bases and J 6 bases, with 10 bases left between them. The CDR3 region is CASSSNSGEQYF. The CDR3 nucleotides read TGTGCCAGCAGCTCTAATTCCGGCGAGCAGTACTTC.

The chain couples TRBV5-1 to TRBJ1-1; tentatively, D is TRBD1 (6 bases). Germline assignment: CDR1 SGHRS and CDR2 YFSETQ. The CDR3 extends over 14 amino acids. The V gene lost 0 bases and the J gene lost 4 bases, with 10 bases spanning the gap. The CDR3 sequence: CASSLGGGGTEAFF. The CDR3 bases are TGCGCCAGCAGCTTGGGAGGGGGTGGCACTGAAGCTTTCTTT.

The J gene is TRBJ1-1, the V gene TRBV11-2, with TRBD1 as a possible D gene (5 bases). The germline V gene has CDR1 SGHAT and CDR2 FQNNGV. Between the trimmed V and J ends, which lost 1 base and 10 bases, there was a span of 13 bases. The CDR3 is made up of 13 amino acids. In nucleotides, the CDR3 is TGTGCCAGCAGCTTAGGGCAGGGCGTCGGAGCTTTCTTT. It yields the protein CASSLGQGVGAFF.

V and J are TRBV5-4 and TRBJ1-3; 11 positions match TRBD1. Trimming removed 4 bases from V and 4 bases from J; junction bases left unmatched: 7. Germline V gene sequence: CDR1 SGHNT, CDR2 YYREEE (reference sequence). The CDR3 sequence is 16 residues long. The CDR3 nucleotides are TGTGCCAGCAGCACTAGGACAGGGGGCAACGGAAACACCATATATTTT. It translates to CASSTRTGGNGNTIYF.

The genes are TRBV5-1 and TRBJ2-7; possible D gene TRBD1, 6 bases. Germline V gene data show CDR1 as SGHRS and CDR2 as YFSETQ. The ends were cut back, 4 bases at V and 0 bases at J, with 20 bases in the middle. The CDR3 extends over 17 amino acids. CDR3 loop: CASSPQGQGSISYEQYF. CDR3 DNA: TGCGCCAGCAGCCCCCAAGGGCAGGGGTCGATCTCCTACGAGCAGTACTTC.

The chain recombines TRBV27 with TRBJ2-1, with D perhaps matching TRBD1 (6 bases). Germline V gene sequence: CDR1 MNHEY, CDR2 SMNVEV (reference sequence). The CDR3 contains 17 residues. V was trimmed by 6 bases and J by 0 bases, leaving 18 bases between them. In DNA, the CDR3 is TGTGCCAGCAGCCCCTTCACAGGGACAAGCTCCTACAATGAGCAGTTCTTC. This translates into CASSPFTGTSSYNEQFF.

V is TRBV11-1 and J is TRBJ2-5, with D possibly matching TRBD1 (6 bases). In germline, CDR1 is SGHAT, CDR2 FQDESV (reference sequence). CDR3 length: 15 residues. The V and J ends lost 5 bases and 4 bases respectively, with 17 bases between them. DNA of the CDR3: TGTGCCAGCAGCCCCAGGGGCTACAGCGGAGAGACCCAGTACTTC. Translated, it gives CASSPRGYSGETQYF. Based on the CDR3 plus reference TRBV11-1 and TRBJ2-5, the full variable domain is EAEVAQSPRYKITEKSQAVAFWCDPISGHATLYWYRQILGQGPELLVQFQDESVVDDSQLPKDRFSAERLKGVDSTLKIQPAELGDSAMYLCASSPRGYSGETQYFGPGTRLLVL.

The genes are TRBV4-3 and TRBJ1-2; TRBD1 agrees at 9 bases. From germline, CDR1 is LGHNA and CDR2 YSLEER. This CDR3 region has 17 residues. With 4 bases clipped from V and 8 bases from J, the junction kept 17 bases outside the gene matches. The CDR3, as DNA: TGCGCCAGCAGCCCCCAAACTTTTGGACAGGGGACCGACGGCTACACCTTC. Protein product: CASSPQTFGQGTDGYTF.

CDR3 DNA: TGTGCCAGTAGTATGAACGGGAAGGGAGAGACCCAGTACTTC. Protein product: CASSMNGKGETQYF. The chain has TRBV19 and TRBJ2-5; TRBD2 is a possible D gene (5 bases). CDR3 length: 14 residues. CDR1 and CDR2 (germline): LNHDA, SQIVND (reference sequence). The V gene lost 3 bases and the J gene lost 4 bases, with 12 bases spanning the gap.

This clone appeared a few times. The chain links TRBV5-8 to TRBJ2-4; TRBD1 matches 7 bases. The trim removed 0 bases at V and 8 bases at J, leaving 5 bases unmatched. The CDR3 has 14 amino acids. Germline CDR1 is SGHTS and CDR2 is YDEGEE. The CDR3 protein is CASSLGQGGDIQYF. In DNA, the CDR3 is TGTGCCAGCAGCTTGGGACAGGGTGGGGACATTCAGTACTTC.